This T cell receptor beta chain was sequenced during a study of cytomegalovirus exposure and HLA in healthy donors. PCR employed 60 Vbeta and 13 Jbeta primers. Clones were sequenced by immunoSEQ multiplex PCR, and TCRdb holds only the in-frame ones, with some missing. This sample yields some 100,000 clones, of which around 68% are seen a single time; more than 9% belongs to the top ten. The germline V and J ends were trimmed by 2 bases and 3 bases, with 16 bases remaining between them. The CDR3 runs to 16 residues. Germline lookup yields CDR1 LGHNA and CDR2 YNFKEQ. The material sequenced was PBMCs. The TCR was taken from a woman between 45 and 65 years old in good health and CMV-seropositive. This chain joins TRBV4-2 and TRBJ1-2; a weak D match, TRBD1 (5 bases). Written as DNA, the CDR3 is TGTGCCAGCAGCCAATCCTCGGGGGGGATCGACTATGGCTACACCTTC. This gives the protein CASSQSSGGIDYGYTF.